This TCR beta chain was captured by sequencing in a study of cytotoxic CD8 clonotypes in ibrutinib-treated CLL. Clones were read by immunoSEQ multiplex PCR, and TCRdb kept only the in-frame ones, dropping some. This table has approximately 150,000 clones, roughly 77% appearing once. General study results and limits: Researchers report that baseline clonality outpaced age-matched healthy donors and tracked circulating CD8+ T-cell counts. Public clonotypes were uncommon and contracted or stayed stable on treatment. Collection times varied between progressing and sustained-remission patients.

About this clone itself: No antigen is known for it.

The TCR was taken from a human donor with chronic lymphocytic leukemia. Sample: PBMCs, taken after 12 months of ibrutinib treatment.

CDR3: CASSPRDPQYF. CDR3 coding DNA: TGTGCCAGCAGCCCTAGAGATCCCCAGTACTTC. V usage is TRBV7-9 and J usage is TRBJ2-5; D gene ambiguous. This CDR3 has 11 amino acids. The germline V gene has CDR1 SEHNR and CDR2 FQNEAQ (reference sequence). V lost 5 bases and J lost 9, with 10 bases in between.